The clone carrying this TCR beta chain was detected once. This CDR3 is 15 amino acids long. The J segment lost 5 bases and the V segment lost 3 bases, leaving 9 bases of the junction unmatched. CDR1 and CDR2 (germline): LNHNV, YYDKDF (reference sequence). RNA extraction was followed by reverse transcription into cDNA, which acted as the sequencing template. Only in-frame clones appear in the TCRdb table, and some are missing; sequencing was by immunoSEQ multiplex PCR. The profile covers under 200,000 clones, with about 60% appearing a single time and more than 13% taken by the ten largest. These data come from a study of CD8+ T cells in alopecia areata. Treatment given: oral pan-JAK inhibitor, 5-10 mg twice daily.

This chain joins TRBV15 and TRBJ1-2; 7 bases are a match to TRBD1. The sequences come from CD4+ T cells sorted from blood, collected at week 24, from a patient treated with tofacitinib. This clonotype was sampled from a human donor with alopecia areata. Written as DNA, the CDR3 is TGTGCCACCAGCAGCACACCCGGGACAGCTTATGGCTACACCTTC. Translation: CATSSTPGTAYGYTF.